What follows describes a single T cell receptor (beta chain). Its antigen remains unidentified. This sample was taken from a study of OX40 agonist ivuxolimab in advanced cancers. Study context: In this trial design, patients received ivuxolimab intravenously at 0.01 to 10 mg/kg every 2 weeks.

From germline, CDR1 is LNHDA and CDR2 SQIVND (reference sequence). This CDR3 contains 17 residues. V dropped 7 bases and J dropped 0; count of bases not matched to a gene: 9. Overall study findings and caveats: Clones of CD4+ and CD8+ blood T cells grew by week 6 at doses of 0.1 to 3.0 mg/kg.

Libraries were prepared by immunoSEQ multiplex PCR; TCRdb keeps only in-frame clonotypes and omits some of them. The sample consists of 15,000 to 20,000 clones, 80% to 90% of them appearing once. The rearrangement uses TRBV19 and TRBJ2-1; 10 bases are shared with TRBD2. The clonotype comes from an adult with an advanced solid tumor such as melanoma, head and neck, liver or kidney cancer. Here the sequenced sample was CD4+ or CD8+ T cells sorted from blood, taken in a trial of the OX40 agonist ivuxolimab. CDR3 in DNA: TGTGCCAGTACGGCAGCTAGCGGGGGTCCCTCCTACAATGAGCAGTTCTTC. Protein sequence: CASTAASGGPSYNEQFF.